These T cell receptor beta chains were read from a single sample in a study of T-cell memory formation after mild COVID-19. TCRdb used MiXCR to reprocess the 5' RACE reads, holding one entry per CDR3 protein. The sample consists of around 250,000 distinct CDR3 sequences, roughly 10% of them appearing once. Sequenced input: PBMCs or a T cell subset sorted from them (not recorded which). These receptors were taken from a man aged 18 to 35 who had mild COVID-19 (a few samples of this study predate the infection). Cell type and time point are not known. The CDR3 runs from the conserved cysteine through the conserved F or W. D genes are given only for firm matches. Clone size is given for some rows only: seen once, a few or many times, or a class if the clone is expanded.

d_call	cdr3_length	v_call	clone_size	j_call	cdr3_aa	cdr3_nt
NA	15	TRBV12-3/TRBV12-4	NA	TRBJ2-3	CASSRRGDGTDTQYF	TGTGCCAGCAGCCGGAGGGGGGACGGCACAGATACGCAGTATTTT
NA	14	TRBV4-1	NA	TRBJ1-1	CASSQREENTEAFF	TGCGCCAGCAGCCAAAGGGAGGAGAACACTGAAGCTTTCTTT
NA	16	TRBV5-1	NA	TRBJ1-4	CASSVGQRSTNEKLFF	TGCGCCAGCAGCGTCGGACAGAGATCAACTAATGAAAAACTGTTTTTT
NA	15	TRBV5-6	few	TRBJ1-4	CASSLEARGFVKLFF	TGTGCCAGCAGCTTGGAGGCCAGGGGTTTCGTCAAACTGTTTTTT
TRBD2	16	TRBV4-3	few	TRBJ2-1	CASSPISGGALPEQFF	TGCGCCAGCAGCCCGATCAGCGGGGGGGCCCTTCCTGAGCAGTTCTTC
NA	12	TRBV6-2/TRBV6-3	NA	TRBJ2-4	CASSGYKNIQYF	TGTGCCAGCAGTGGCTACAAAAACATTCAGTACTTC
NA	15	TRBV14	few	TRBJ1-3	CASSQELGRRNTIYF	TGTGCCAGCAGCCAAGAGCTGGGACGAAGAAACACCATATATTTT
TRBD2	16	TRBV7-8	few	TRBJ2-5	CASSQGLAGGLGTQYF	TGTGCCAGCAGCCAAGGACTAGCGGGGGGGCTGGGGACCCAGTACTTC
NA	14	TRBV6-5	NA	TRBJ2-1	CASRGGGNVGEQFF	TGTGCCAGCAGGGGGGGGGGCAACGTCGGCGAGCAGTTCTTC
NA	17	TRBV20-1	NA	TRBJ1-6	CSARAGTYDSYNSPLHF	TGCAGTGCTAGAGCCGGGACGTATGACTCCTATAATTCACCCCTCCACTTT
NA	15	TRBV9	NA	TRBJ1-5	CASSVEGYSGQPQHF	TGTGCCAGCAGCGTGGAGGGGTATTCGGGACAGCCCCAGCATTTT
NA	15	TRBV12-3/TRBV12-4	NA	TRBJ1-2	CASSTGGAVNYGYTF	TGTGCCAGCAGTACCGGTGGGGCGGTTAACTATGGCTACACCTTC
NA	14	TRBV18	NA	TRBJ1-2	CASSPGKENYGYTF	TGTGCCAGCTCACCAGGGAAGGAGAACTATGGCTACACCTTC
TRBD2	14	TRBV10-3	NA	TRBJ2-3	CANSAGRPTDTQYF	TGTGCCAACTCAGCGGGGAGACCCACAGATACGCAGTATTTT
NA	15	TRBV7-9	NA	TRBJ2-3	CASSNQGGRTDTQYF	TGTGCCAGCAGCAACCAGGGGGGCCGAACAGATACGCAGTATTTT
TRBD1	15	TRBV15	NA	TRBJ1-1	CATSRDRRENTEAFF	TGTGCCACCAGCAGGGACAGGAGGGAGAACACTGAAGCTTTCTTT